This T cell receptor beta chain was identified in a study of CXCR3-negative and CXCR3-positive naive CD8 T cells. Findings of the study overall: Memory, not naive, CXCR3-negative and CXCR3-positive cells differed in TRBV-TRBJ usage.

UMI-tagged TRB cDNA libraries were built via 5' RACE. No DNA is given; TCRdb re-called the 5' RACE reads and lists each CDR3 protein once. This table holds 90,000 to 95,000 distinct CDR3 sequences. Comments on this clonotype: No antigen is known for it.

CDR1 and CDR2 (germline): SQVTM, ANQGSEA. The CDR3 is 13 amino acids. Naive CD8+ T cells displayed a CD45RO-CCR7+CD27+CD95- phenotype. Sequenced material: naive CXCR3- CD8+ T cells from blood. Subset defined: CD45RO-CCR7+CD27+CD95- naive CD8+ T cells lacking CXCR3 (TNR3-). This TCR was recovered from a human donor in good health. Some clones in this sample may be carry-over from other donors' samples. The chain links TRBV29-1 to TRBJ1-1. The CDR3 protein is CSVEEGAGTEAFF.